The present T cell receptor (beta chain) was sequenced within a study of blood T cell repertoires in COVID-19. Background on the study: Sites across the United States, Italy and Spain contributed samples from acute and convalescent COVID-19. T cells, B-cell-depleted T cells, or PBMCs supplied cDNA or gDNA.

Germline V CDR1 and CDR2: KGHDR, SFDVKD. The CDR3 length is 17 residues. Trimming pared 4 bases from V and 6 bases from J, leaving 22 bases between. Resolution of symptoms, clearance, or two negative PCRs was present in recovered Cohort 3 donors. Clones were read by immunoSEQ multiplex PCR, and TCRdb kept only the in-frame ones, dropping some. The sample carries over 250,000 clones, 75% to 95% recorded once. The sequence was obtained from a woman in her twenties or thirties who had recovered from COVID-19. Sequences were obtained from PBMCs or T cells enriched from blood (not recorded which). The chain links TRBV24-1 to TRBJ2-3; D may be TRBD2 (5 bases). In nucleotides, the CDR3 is TGTGCCACCAGTGACCCAACTTCCCCACCGCGCGGGGATACGCAGTATTTT. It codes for CATSDPTSPPRGDTQYF.